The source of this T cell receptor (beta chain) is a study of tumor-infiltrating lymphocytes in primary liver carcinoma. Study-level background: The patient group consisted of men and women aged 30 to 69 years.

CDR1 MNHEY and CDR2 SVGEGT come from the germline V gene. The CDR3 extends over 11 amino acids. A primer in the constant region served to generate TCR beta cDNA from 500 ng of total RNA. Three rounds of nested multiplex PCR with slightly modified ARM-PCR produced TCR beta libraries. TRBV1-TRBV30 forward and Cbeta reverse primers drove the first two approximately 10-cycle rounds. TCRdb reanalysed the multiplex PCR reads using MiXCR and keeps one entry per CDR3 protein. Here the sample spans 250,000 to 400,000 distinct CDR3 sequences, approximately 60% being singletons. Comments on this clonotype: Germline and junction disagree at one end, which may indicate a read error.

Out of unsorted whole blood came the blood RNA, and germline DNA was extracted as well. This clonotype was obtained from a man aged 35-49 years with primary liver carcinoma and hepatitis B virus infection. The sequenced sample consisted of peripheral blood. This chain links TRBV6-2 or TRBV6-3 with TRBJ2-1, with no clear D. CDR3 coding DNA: TGTGCCTGCAGTACAAACAATGAGCAGTTCTTC. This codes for CACSTNNEQFF.